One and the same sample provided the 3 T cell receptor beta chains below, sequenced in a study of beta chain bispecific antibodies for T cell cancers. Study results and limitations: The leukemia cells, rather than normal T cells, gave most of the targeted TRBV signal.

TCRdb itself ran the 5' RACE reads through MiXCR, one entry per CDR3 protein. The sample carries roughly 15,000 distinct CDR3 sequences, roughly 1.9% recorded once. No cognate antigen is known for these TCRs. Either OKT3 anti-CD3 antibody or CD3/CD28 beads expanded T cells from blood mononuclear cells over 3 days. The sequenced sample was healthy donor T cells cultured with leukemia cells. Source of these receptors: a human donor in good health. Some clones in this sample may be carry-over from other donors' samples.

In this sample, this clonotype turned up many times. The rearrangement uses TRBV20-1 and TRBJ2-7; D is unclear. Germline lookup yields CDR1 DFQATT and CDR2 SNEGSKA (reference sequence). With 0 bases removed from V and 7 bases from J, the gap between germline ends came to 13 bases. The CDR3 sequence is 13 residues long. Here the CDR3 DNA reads TGCAGTGCTAGAGATCACGGAGTCTGGGAGCAGTACTTC. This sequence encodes CSARDHGVWEQYF.

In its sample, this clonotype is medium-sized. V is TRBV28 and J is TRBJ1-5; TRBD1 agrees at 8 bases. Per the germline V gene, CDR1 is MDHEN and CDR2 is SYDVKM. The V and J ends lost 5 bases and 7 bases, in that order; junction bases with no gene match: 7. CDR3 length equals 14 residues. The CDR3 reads CASSPRQGRQPQHF. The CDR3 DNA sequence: TGTGCCAGCAGTCCCCGACAGGGGAGGCAGCCCCAGCATTTT.

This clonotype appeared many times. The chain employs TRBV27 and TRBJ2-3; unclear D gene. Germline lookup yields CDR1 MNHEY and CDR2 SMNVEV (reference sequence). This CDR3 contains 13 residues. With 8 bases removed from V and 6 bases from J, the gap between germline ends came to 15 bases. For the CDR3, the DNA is TGTGCCAGCTTCTCTCGGACGCGGGATACGCAGTATTTT. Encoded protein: CASFSRTRDTQYF.